These 3 T cell receptor beta chains were all obtained from the same sample, sequenced in a study of OX40 agonist ivuxolimab in advanced cancers. This table comes from immunoSEQ multiplex PCR, and its TCRdb copy is limited to in-frame clones, with some not included. The sample yields 89,000 or so clones, roughly nine tenths seen once. This specimen consisted of CD4+ or CD8+ T cells sorted from blood, obtained in a trial of the OX40 agonist ivuxolimab. Receptors originate from an adult with an advanced solid tumor such as melanoma, head and neck, liver or kidney cancer.

This clone has just a few counts. This chain links TRBV28 with TRBJ1-1; unclear D gene. The CDR3 is 11 residues long. V lost 3 bases, J lost 7 bases, and 6 bases lay in between. The germline V gene encodes CDR1 MDHEN and CDR2 SYDVKM. The CDR3 DNA reads as TGTGCCAGCAGTTTTGTGAGTGAAGCTTTCTTT. Its translation: CASSFVSEAFF.

The V call is TRBV5-4, the J call TRBJ2-3; possibly TRBD1 for D (5 bases). In germline, CDR1 is SGHNT, CDR2 YYREEE (reference sequence). CDR3 length equals 16 residues. Trimming shortened V by 4 bases and J by 4 bases, and 19 bases separated the two germline ends. In DNA, the CDR3 is TGTGCCAGCAGCCAAGAGTTTGGACACAGTTCAGATACGCAGTATTTT. It translates to CASSQEFGHSSDTQYF.

This chain joins TRBV6-6 and TRBJ2-7; 7 nucleotides align to TRBD2. The CDR3 runs to 14 residues. The germline CDR1 and CDR2 sequences are MNHNY and SVGAGI (reference sequence). J gave up 2 bases and V 6 bases, and 7 bases lay outside the gene matches. Written as DNA, the CDR3 is TGTGCCAGCAGCATTAGCGGGTTCGCCTACGAGCAGTACTTC. Residues: CASSISGFAYEQYF.